The present T cell receptor beta chain was sequenced within a study of blood T cell repertoires in COVID-19. V lost 9 bases and J 5 bases, leaving 11 bases between the germline ends. This CDR3 contains 12 residues. Profiling relied on immunoSEQ multiplex PCR, and the TCRdb table lists in-frame clones only, not all of them. This sample has over 90,000 clones, with about nine tenths found just once. The source is a woman aged 45 to 65 with COVID-19, enrolled during active disease. This chain links TRBV12-3 or TRBV12-4 with TRBJ1-5; D is perhaps TRBD1 (6 bases). The sequencing sample was made of peripheral blood. CDR3 protein: CASSQGYQPQHF. CDR3 in DNA: TGTGCCAGTTCTCAGGGGTATCAGCCCCAGCATTTT.